A selection of T cell receptor beta chains follows, all from one sample in a study of cytomegalovirus exposure and HLA in healthy donors. Assay: immunoSEQ multiplex PCR; the TCRdb copy retains only in-frame clones and omits some. The sample carries about 99,000 clones, 76% recorded once. The specimen was PBMCs. The receptors were gathered from a young woman in good health and CMV-seropositive. CDR3s include the opening cysteine and the closing phenylalanine or tryptophan. The order of the fields is J gene, D gene, V gene, clone size, CDR3 DNA, CDR3 protein. D genes are given only for firm matches. For some rows the clone size is stated as once, few or many, or as a class when expanded; others skip it.

J: TRBJ1-1; D: NA; V: TRBV25-1; size: NA; DNA: TGTGCCAGCAGTGATTCCCTTCTCACTAGGTTT; CDR3: CASSDSLLTRF
J: TRBJ1-2; D: TRBD1; V: TRBV10-3; size: NA; DNA: TGTGCCATCAGTTCACAGGGGGCCCTTATGAATGGCTACACCTTC; CDR3: CAISSQGALMNGYTF
J: TRBJ2-5; D: TRBD2; V: TRBV7-2; size: once; DNA: TGTGCCAGCAGCTTAGCGCAGGCTAGCGGGTGGGGAGAGACCCAGTACTTC; CDR3: CASSLAQASGWGETQYF
J: TRBJ1-3; D: NA; V: TRBV6-1; size: NA; DNA: TGTGCCAGCAGCACTGGACAGGGAAACACCATATATTTT; CDR3: CASSTGQGNTIYF
J: TRBJ1-4; D: TRBD1; V: TRBV6-5; size: NA; DNA: TGTGCCAGCAGTCTACGACAGGGGGCTTTACTGTTTTTT; CDR3: CASSLRQGALLFF
J: TRBJ1-1; D: NA; V: TRBV5-6; size: once; DNA: TGTGCCAGCAGCTCGCCGGGAACCCCGAACACTGAAGCTTTCTTT; CDR3: CASSSPGTPNTEAFF
J: TRBJ1-1; D: NA; V: TRBV19; size: NA; DNA: TGTGCCAGTAGCCAGGGCATGAACACTGAAGCTTTCTTT; CDR3: CASSQGMNTEAFF
J: TRBJ1-1; D: NA; V: TRBV19; size: NA; DNA: TGTGCCAGTAGCCGGGGAGAAGCTTTCTTT; CDR3: CASSRGEAFF
J: TRBJ2-7; D: NA; V: TRBV6-5; size: NA; DNA: TGTGCCAGCAGTTACTCCGGGTTCAGCGGTGAGCAGTACTTC; CDR3: CASSYSGFSGEQYF
J: TRBJ2-7; D: TRBD2; V: TRBV6-5; size: NA; DNA: TGTGCCAGCAGTTACGCGGGGGAAAGCTCCTCCTACGAGCAGTACTTC; CDR3: CASSYAGESSSYEQYF
J: TRBJ1-1; D: TRBD1; V: TRBV2; size: NA; DNA: TGTGCCAGCGGCGGCCCGGGACAGGGGCCGAACACTGAAGCTTTCTTT; CDR3: CASGGPGQGPNTEAFF
J: TRBJ1-2; D: TRBD1; V: TRBV19; size: once; DNA: TGTGCCAGTAGCACAGAGGGACAGGGAGCCTATGGCTACACCTTC; CDR3: CASSTEGQGAYGYTF
J: TRBJ1-2; D: TRBD1; V: TRBV5-6; size: NA; DNA: TGTGCCAGCAGCTTGGGGACAGGTCGCTGGGAAAACTTC; CDR3: CASSLGTGRWENF
J: TRBJ2-1; D: TRBD2; V: TRBV7-9; size: NA; DNA: TGTGCCAGCAGCTTCGGGACTAGCGGGAGGGCCCCTAATGAGCAGTTCTTC; CDR3: CASSFGTSGRAPNEQFF
J: TRBJ2-7; D: TRBD2; V: TRBV30; size: NA; DNA: TGTGCCTGGAGTGTACAGCGGACTAGCGGACGATCCTACGAGCAGTACTTC; CDR3: CAWSVQRTSGRSYEQYF
J: TRBJ1-1; D: TRBD1; V: TRBV2; size: few; DNA: TGTGCCAGCAGGGCCGGGACAGGGGAGGAGGCTTTCTTT; CDR3: CASRAGTGEEAFF
J: TRBJ1-2; D: NA; V: TRBV20-1; size: NA; DNA: TGCAGTGCTAGCGGGGGCTACACCTTC; CDR3: CSASGGYTF
J: TRBJ2-2; D: TRBD2; V: TRBV6-1; size: NA; DNA: TGTGCCACCATATGGGGGGGAAACACCGGGGAGCTGTTTTTT; CDR3: CATIWGGNTGELFF
J: TRBJ1-5; D: NA; V: TRBV13; size: NA; DNA: TGTGCCAGCAGCTTACGGGGGGCTAGCAATCAGCCCCAGCATTTT; CDR3: CASSLRGASNQPQHF
J: TRBJ2-7; D: TRBD2; V: TRBV7-9; size: NA; DNA: TGTGCCAGCAGCTTAGCAATGCTAGCGGACGGGGACGAGCAGTACTTC; CDR3: CASSLAMLADGDEQYF
J: TRBJ2-7; D: NA; V: TRBV27; size: NA; DNA: TGTGCCAGCAGTTTACTCCAGGGTAAAGGCTACGAGCAGTACTTC; CDR3: CASSLLQGKGYEQYF
J: TRBJ2-1; D: TRBD2; V: TRBV5-1; size: NA; DNA: TGCGCCAGCAGCTTACTAGCGGGAGTGGGGGAGCAGTTCTTC; CDR3: CASSLLAGVGEQFF
J: TRBJ1-5; D: NA; V: TRBV28; size: few; DNA: TGTGCGGGGTCCCGGGGAGGCAATCAGCCCCAGCATTTT; CDR3: CAGSRGGNQPQHF
J: TRBJ1-5; D: NA; V: TRBV28; size: few; DNA: TGTGCCAGCGGGGGGGGTTTTCGGCATCAGCCCCAGCATTTT; CDR3: CASGGGFRHQPQHF
J: TRBJ2-1; D: TRBD2; V: TRBV5-1; size: NA; DNA: TGCGCCAGCAGCGACCAGGCCGGGACTAACAATGAGCAGTTCTTC; CDR3: CASSDQAGTNNEQFF
J: TRBJ1-2; D: NA; V: TRBV6-5; size: NA; DNA: TGTGCCAGCAGTTACCAACAGGGCTATGGCTACACCTTC; CDR3: CASSYQQGYGYTF
J: TRBJ1-5; D: NA; V: TRBV5-4; size: once; DNA: TGTGCCAGCAGCTTTTGGGGAGGTAACCAGCCCCAGCATTTT; CDR3: CASSFWGGNQPQHF
J: TRBJ2-7; D: NA; V: TRBV6-6; size: NA; DNA: TGTGCCAGCAGTTCCCAGGGTAGTGGCGAGCAGTACTTC; CDR3: CASSSQGSGEQYF
J: TRBJ1-4; D: TRBD1; V: TRBV6-5; size: NA; DNA: TGTGCCAGCAGTCGGGGACAGGGAAGTAATGAAAAACTGTTTTTT; CDR3: CASSRGQGSNEKLFF
J: TRBJ2-3; D: NA; V: TRBV15; size: NA; DNA: TGTGCCACCAGCACCCTTCCGGGAGAAGGCACAGATACGCAGTATTTT; CDR3: CATSTLPGEGTDTQYF
J: TRBJ1-4; D: NA; V: TRBV30; size: once; DNA: TGTGCCTGGAGTGTACCCCCCCCACAGGGTAGAAATGAAAAACTGTTTTTT; CDR3: CAWSVPPPQGRNEKLFF
J: TRBJ1-5; D: NA; V: TRBV6-6; size: NA; DNA: TGTGCCAGCAGTACAGTTGGAAATCAGCCCCAGCATTTT; CDR3: CASSTVGNQPQHF
J: TRBJ2-1; D: NA; V: TRBV6-5; size: NA; DNA: TGTGCCAGCAGTTACTCTCGGCTCCCAGGGGCCAATGAGCAGTTCTTC; CDR3: CASSYSRLPGANEQFF
J: TRBJ1-2; D: TRBD1; V: TRBV7-6; size: NA; DNA: TGTGCCAGCAGTATCTCAGGGGACAGTGGGGTGGGCTACACCTTC; CDR3: CASSISGDSGVGYTF
J: TRBJ2-2; D: NA; V: TRBV7-8; size: few; DNA: TGTGCCAGCAGCTTATGGCGGGTAGACCTTAACACCGGGGAGCTGTTTTTT; CDR3: CASSLWRVDLNTGELFF
J: TRBJ1-2; D: NA; V: TRBV18; size: NA; DNA: TGTGCCAGCTCACCGGACCGACAGAACTATGGCTACACCTTC; CDR3: CASSPDRQNYGYTF
J: TRBJ1-1; D: NA; V: TRBV4-1; size: NA; DNA: TGCGCCAGCAGCCTCGGACAGTTTTTGGTCAACACTGAAGCTTTCTTT; CDR3: CASSLGQFLVNTEAFF
J: TRBJ2-7; D: NA; V: TRBV5-6; size: few; DNA: TGTGCCAGCAGCTGGCTTAGCGGGTACTTC; CDR3: CASSWLSGYF
J: TRBJ1-1; D: NA; V: TRBV19; size: NA; DNA: TGTGCCAGTAGTGTCAAGGGGGACACTGAAGCTTTCTTT; CDR3: CASSVKGDTEAFF
J: TRBJ2-7; D: TRBD2; V: TRBV7-2; size: once; DNA: TGTGCCAGCAGCCCCGGGACTAGCCTTACCTTC; CDR3: CASSPGTSLTF
J: TRBJ2-5; D: TRBD2; V: TRBV2; size: NA; DNA: TGTGCCAGCAGCCCTAGCGGGAGGGGAAGAGAGACCCAGTACTTC; CDR3: CASSPSGRGRETQYF
J: TRBJ1-2; D: NA; V: TRBV4-2; size: NA; DNA: TGTGCCAGCAGCCCGGACAATATCGGGGGGCCCCGCGGCTACACCTTC; CDR3: CASSPDNIGGPRGYTF
J: TRBJ2-1; D: TRBD2; V: TRBV7-9; size: NA; DNA: TGTGCCAGCAGCTCCGCCCTAGCGGGAGCCTACAATGAGCAGTTCTTC; CDR3: CASSSALAGAYNEQFF
J: TRBJ1-1; D: TRBD1; V: TRBV30; size: NA; DNA: TGTGCCTGGAGTGTATTCAGGGGGTCTGAAGCTTTCTTT; CDR3: CAWSVFRGSEAFF
J: TRBJ2-1; D: TRBD2; V: TRBV19; size: NA; DNA: TGTGCCAGTGGGACTAGCGGGAACAATGAGCAGTTCTTC; CDR3: CASGTSGNNEQFF
J: TRBJ2-3; D: NA; V: TRBV27; size: NA; DNA: TGTGCCAGCGCAAAGGCTAGAACTAGCACAGATACGCAGTATTTT; CDR3: CASAKARTSTDTQYF
J: TRBJ2-7; D: TRBD2; V: TRBV28; size: NA; DNA: TGTGCCAGCAGTACCTTAGCGGGGCCCTCCTACGAGCAGTACTTC; CDR3: CASSTLAGPSYEQYF
J: TRBJ2-5; D: TRBD1; V: TRBV11-3; size: NA; DNA: TGTGCCAGCAGCCCCCGCGGCCCCAACAGGGGCCAAGAGACCCAGTACTTC; CDR3: CASSPRGPNRGQETQYF
J: TRBJ2-1; D: TRBD2; V: TRBV5-6; size: NA; DNA: TGTGCCAGCAGCTTGGGACTAGCGGAATACAATGAGCAGTTCTTC; CDR3: CASSLGLAEYNEQFF
J: TRBJ1-5; D: NA; V: TRBV28; size: NA; DNA: TGTGCCAGCAGTTTATCGCGGTGGGATCAGCCCCAGCATTTT; CDR3: CASSLSRWDQPQHF
J: TRBJ1-3; D: NA; V: TRBV30; size: NA; DNA: TGTGCCTGGAGCGTAGGGAGAAGCTCTGGAAACACCATATATTTT; CDR3: CAWSVGRSSGNTIYF
J: TRBJ1-1; D: NA; V: TRBV15; size: few; DNA: TGTGCCACCAGCAGGGCCTCATCCGCCCCTGAAGCTTTCTTT; CDR3: CATSRASSAPEAFF